This T cell receptor (beta chain) was sequenced during a study of T-cell memory formation after mild COVID-19. Study-wide context: TCR clusters largely stayed donor specific.

TCRdb re-called the 5' RACE reads with MiXCR, one entry per CDR3 protein. Among about 350,000 distinct CDR3 sequences listed, approximately 15% were seen once. The study, taken as a whole, reports: CD4/CD8 balance characterized clones contracting day 15 to 85, and CD4+ skew characterized later expanders. Among CD4+ contracting clones, most were CM and EM, and CD8+ ones EMRA. Memory from before infection featured some responding clones, which suggests cross-reactive memory joined.

CDR1 is MNHEY and CDR2 is SVGEGT in the germline V gene. This CDR3 is 18 amino acids long. With 2 bases removed from V and 8 bases from J, the gap between germline ends came to 26 bases. This clonotype was observed a single time. Its target is not known. This clonotype was obtained from a man in his late teens or twenties who had mild COVID-19 (a few samples of this study predate the infection). Cell type and time point are not known. The gene calls are TRBV6-2 or TRBV6-3 and TRBJ2-3; TRBD2 is a possible D gene (5 bases). The sequencing input was PBMCs or a T cell subset sorted from them (not recorded which). CDR3 sequence reads: CASSYPMEEPDVERTQYF. CDR3 coding DNA: TGTGCCAGCAGTTACCCCATGGAGGAGCCCGACGTAGAGCGTACGCAGTATTTT.